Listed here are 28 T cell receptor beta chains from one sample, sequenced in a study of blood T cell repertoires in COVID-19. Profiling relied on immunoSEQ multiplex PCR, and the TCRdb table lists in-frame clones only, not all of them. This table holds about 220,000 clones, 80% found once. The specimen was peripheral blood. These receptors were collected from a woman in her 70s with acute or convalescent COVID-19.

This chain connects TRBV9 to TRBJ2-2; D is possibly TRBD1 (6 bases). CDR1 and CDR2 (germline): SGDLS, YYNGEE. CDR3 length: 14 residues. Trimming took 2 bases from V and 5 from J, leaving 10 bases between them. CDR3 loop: CASSVQGRTGELFF. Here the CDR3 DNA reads TGTGCCAGCAGCGTCCAGGGGCGGACCGGGGAGCTGTTTTTT.

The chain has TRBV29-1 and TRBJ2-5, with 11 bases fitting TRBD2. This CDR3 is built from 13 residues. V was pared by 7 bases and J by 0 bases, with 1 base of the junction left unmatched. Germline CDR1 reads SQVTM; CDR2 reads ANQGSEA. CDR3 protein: CSASGGNQETQYF. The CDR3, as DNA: TGCAGCGCTAGCGGGGGGAACCAAGAGACCCAGTACTTC.

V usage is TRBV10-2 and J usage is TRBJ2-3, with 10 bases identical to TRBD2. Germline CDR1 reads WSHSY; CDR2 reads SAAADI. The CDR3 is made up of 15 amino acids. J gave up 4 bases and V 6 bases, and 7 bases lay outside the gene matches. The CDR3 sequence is CASRDLSGGADTQYF. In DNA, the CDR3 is TGCGCCAGCAGGGATCTCAGCGGGGGGGCAGATACGCAGTATTTT.

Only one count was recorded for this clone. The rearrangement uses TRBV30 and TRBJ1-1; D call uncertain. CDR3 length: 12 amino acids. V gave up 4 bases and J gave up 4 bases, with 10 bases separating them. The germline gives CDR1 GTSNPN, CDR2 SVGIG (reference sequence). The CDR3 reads CAWTRITTEAFF. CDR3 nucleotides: TGTGCCTGGACCAGGATAACCACTGAAGCTTTCTTT.

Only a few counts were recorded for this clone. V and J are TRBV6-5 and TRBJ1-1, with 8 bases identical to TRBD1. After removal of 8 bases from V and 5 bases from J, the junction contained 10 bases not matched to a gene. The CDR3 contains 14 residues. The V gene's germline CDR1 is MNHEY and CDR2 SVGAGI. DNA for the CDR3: TGTGCCAGCTGCTTGGACAGGGTAAAGACTGAAGCTTTCTTT. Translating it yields CASCLDRVKTEAFF.

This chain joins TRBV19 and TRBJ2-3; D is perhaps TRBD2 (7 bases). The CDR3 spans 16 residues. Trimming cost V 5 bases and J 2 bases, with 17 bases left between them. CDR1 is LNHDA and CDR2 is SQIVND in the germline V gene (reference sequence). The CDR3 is CASSDVGGPNTDTQYF. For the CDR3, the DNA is TGTGCCAGTAGTGATGTCGGGGGGCCTAACACAGATACGCAGTATTTT.

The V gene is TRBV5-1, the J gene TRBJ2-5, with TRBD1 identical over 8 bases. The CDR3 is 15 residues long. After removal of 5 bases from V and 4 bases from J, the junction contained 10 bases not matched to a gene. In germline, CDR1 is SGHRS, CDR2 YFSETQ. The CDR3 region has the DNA TGCGCCAGCAGTACGACAGGGGAGGTTATAGAGACCCAGTACTTC. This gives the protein CASSTTGEVIETQYF.

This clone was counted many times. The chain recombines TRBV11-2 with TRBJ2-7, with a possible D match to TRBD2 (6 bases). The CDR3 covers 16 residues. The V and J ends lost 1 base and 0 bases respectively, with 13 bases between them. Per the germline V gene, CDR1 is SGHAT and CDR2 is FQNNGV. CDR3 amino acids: CASSLVGGTLSYEQYF. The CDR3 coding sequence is TGTGCCAGCAGCTTAGTGGGCGGGACTCTCTCCTACGAGCAGTACTTC.

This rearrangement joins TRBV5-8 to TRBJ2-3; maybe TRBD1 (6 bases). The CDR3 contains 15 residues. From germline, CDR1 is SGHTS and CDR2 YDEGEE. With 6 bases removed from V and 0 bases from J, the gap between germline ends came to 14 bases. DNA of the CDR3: TGTGCCAGCACCAGGGGCAGGGGAAGCACAGATACGCAGTATTTT. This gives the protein CASTRGRGSTDTQYF.

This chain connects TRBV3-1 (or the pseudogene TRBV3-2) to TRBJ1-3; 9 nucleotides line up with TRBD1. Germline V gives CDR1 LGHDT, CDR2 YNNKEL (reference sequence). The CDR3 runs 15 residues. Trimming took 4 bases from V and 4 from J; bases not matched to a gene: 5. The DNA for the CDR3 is TGTGCCAGCAGCCTAAGAACAGGGGGCGGAAACACCATATATTTT. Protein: CASSLRTGGGNTIYF.

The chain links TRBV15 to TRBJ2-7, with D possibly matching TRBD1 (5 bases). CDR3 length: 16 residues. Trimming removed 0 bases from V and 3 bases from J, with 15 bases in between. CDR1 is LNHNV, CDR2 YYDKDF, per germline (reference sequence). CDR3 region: CATSREMGPDGYEQYF. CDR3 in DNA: TGTGCCACCAGCAGAGAAATGGGGCCAGACGGCTACGAGCAGTACTTC.

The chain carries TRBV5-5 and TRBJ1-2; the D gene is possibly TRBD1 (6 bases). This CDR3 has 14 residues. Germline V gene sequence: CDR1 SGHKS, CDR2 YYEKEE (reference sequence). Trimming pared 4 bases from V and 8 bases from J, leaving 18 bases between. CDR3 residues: CASSPLGGGQGYTF. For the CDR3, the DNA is TGTGCCAGCAGCCCCCTGGGCGGGGGGCAAGGCTACACCTTC.

CDR3 amino acids: CATSGGTVFNQPQHF. CDR3 sequence (DNA): TGTGCCACTAGCGGAGGGACAGTTTTCAATCAGCCCCAGCATTTT. The J gene is TRBJ1-5, the V gene TRBV19; 7 positions agree with TRBD1. The germline V gene has CDR1 LNHDA and CDR2 SQIVND (reference sequence). CDR3 size: 15 residues. The ends lost 10 bases at V and 3 bases at J; junction bases unmatched: 12.

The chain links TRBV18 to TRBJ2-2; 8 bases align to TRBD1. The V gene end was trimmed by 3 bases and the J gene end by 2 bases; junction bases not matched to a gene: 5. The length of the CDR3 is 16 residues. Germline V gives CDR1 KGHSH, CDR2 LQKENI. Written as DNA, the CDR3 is TGTGCCAGCTCACCGTACACAGGGGGAAACACCGGGGAGCTGTTTTTT. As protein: CASSPYTGGNTGELFF.

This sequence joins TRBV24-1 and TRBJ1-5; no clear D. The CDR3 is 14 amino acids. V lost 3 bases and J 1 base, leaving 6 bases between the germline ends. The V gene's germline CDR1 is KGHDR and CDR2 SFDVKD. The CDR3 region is CATSDHGSNQPQHF. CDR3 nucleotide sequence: TGTGCCACCAGTGATCACGGGAGCAATCAGCCCCAGCATTTT.

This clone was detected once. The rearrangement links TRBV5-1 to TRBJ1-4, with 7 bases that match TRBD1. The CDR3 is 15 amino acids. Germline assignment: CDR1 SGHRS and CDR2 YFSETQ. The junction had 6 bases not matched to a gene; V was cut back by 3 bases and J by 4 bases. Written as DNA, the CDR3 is TGCGCCAGCAGCTCGCAGGGGGTCAGTAATGAAAAACTGTTTTTT. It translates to CASSSQGVSNEKLFF.

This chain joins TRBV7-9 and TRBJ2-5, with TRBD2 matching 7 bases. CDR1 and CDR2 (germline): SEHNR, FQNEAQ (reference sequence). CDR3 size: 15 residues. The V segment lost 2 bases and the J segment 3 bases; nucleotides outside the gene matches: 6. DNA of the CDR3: TGTGCCAGCAGCTTAAATGGGGGGGTAGAAGAGACCCAGTACTTC. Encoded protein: CASSLNGGVEETQYF.

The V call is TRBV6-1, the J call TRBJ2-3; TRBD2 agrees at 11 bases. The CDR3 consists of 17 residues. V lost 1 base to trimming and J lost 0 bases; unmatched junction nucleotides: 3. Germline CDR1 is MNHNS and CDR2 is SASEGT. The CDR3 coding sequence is TGTGCCAGCAGTGAAGTACTAGCGGGGGTTAGCACAGATACGCAGTATTTT. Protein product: CASSEVLAGVSTDTQYF.

In nucleotides, the CDR3 is TGTGCCAGCAGCCAAGGGTACGCAGGGGGTGGCTACACCTTC. Translating it yields CASSQGYAGGGYTF. The gene calls are TRBV7-8 and TRBJ1-2, with 7 positions matching TRBD1. The CDR3 has 14 residues. Germline CDR1 reads SGHVS; CDR2 reads FQNEAQ. V was clipped by 5 bases and J by 7 bases; unmatched bases: 10.

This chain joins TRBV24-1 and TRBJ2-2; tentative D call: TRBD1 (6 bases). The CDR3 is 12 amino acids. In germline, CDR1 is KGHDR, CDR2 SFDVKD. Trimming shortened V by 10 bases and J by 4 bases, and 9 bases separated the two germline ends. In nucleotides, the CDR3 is TGTGCCACGACAGGTCCCACCGGGGAGCTGTTTTTT. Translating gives CATTGPTGELFF.

The CDR3 nucleotides read TGTGCCAGCTCACCACGTGGACAGGCCTACGAGCAGTACTTC. Translation gives CASSPRGQAYEQYF. V gene TRBV18 combines with J gene TRBJ2-7; 7 bases align to TRBD1. Trimming took 1 base from V and 2 from J; bases not matched to a gene: 2. Germline lookup yields CDR1 KGHSH and CDR2 LQKENI. CDR3 length: 14 residues.

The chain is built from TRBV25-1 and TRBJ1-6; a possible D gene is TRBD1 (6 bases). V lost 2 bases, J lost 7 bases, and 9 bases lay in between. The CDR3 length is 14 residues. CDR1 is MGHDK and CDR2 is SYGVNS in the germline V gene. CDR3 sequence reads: CASSEQQGNSPLHF. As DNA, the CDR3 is TGTGCCAGCAGTGAACAGCAGGGGAATTCACCCCTCCACTTT.

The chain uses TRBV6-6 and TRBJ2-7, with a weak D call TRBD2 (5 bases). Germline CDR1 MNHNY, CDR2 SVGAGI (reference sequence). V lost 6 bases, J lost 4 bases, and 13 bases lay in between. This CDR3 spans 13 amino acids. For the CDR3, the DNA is TGTGCCAGCAGCCCTACTAGATATTACGAGCAGTACGTC. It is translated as CASSPTRYYEQYV.

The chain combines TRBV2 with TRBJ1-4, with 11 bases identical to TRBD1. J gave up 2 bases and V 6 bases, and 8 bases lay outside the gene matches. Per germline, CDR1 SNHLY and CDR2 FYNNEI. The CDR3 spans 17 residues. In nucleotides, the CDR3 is TGTGCCAGCAGCTCCCGGGACAGGGGGTTTACTAATGAAAAACTGTTTTTT. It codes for CASSSRDRGFTNEKLFF.

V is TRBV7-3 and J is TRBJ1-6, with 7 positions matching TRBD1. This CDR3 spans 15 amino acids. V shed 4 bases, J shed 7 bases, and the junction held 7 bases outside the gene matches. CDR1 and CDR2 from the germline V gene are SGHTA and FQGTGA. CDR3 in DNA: TGTGCCAGCAGCTCATCCGGGACAGTGAATTCACCCCTCCACTTT. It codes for CASSSSGTVNSPLHF.

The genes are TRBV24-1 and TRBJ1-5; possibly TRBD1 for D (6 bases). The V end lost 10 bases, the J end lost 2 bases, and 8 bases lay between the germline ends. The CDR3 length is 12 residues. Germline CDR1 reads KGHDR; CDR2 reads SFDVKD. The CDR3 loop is CATGGGNQPQHF. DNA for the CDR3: TGTGCCACTGGGGGCGGCAATCAGCCCCAGCATTTT.

CDR3 sequence: CASRRGQENTGELFF. Written as DNA, the CDR3 is TGTGCCAGCAGACGGGGACAGGAGAACACCGGGGAGCTGTTTTTT. The chain employs TRBV2 and TRBJ2-2, with TRBD1 matching 8 bases. Germline CDR1 and CDR2: SNHLY and FYNNEI. The CDR3 has 15 residues. V lost 6 bases and J lost 1; bases outside the gene matches: 4.

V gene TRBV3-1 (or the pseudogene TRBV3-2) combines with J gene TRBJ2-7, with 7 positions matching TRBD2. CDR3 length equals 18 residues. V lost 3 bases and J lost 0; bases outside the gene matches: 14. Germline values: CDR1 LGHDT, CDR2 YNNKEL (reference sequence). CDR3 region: CASSHAASIRTSSYEQYF. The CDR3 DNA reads TGTGCCAGCAGCCATGCTGCCTCGATCAGGACTAGCTCCTACGAGCAGTACTTC.